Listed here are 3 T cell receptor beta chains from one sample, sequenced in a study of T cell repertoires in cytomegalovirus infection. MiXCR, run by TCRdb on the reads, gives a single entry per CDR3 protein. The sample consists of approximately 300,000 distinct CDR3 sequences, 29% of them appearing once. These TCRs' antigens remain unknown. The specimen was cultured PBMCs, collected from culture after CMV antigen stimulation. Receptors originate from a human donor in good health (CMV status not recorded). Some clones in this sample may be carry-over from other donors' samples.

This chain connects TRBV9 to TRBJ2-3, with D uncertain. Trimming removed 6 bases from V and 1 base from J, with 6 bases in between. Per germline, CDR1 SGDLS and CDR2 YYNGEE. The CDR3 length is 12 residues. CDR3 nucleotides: TGTGCCAGCAACCCGGGCACAGATACGCAGTATTTT. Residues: CASNPGTDTQYF.

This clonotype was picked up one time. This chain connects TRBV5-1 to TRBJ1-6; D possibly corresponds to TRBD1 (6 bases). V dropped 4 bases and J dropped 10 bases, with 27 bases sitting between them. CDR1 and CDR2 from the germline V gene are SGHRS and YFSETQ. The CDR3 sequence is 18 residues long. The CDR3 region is CASSPHRAAGLPTSPLHF. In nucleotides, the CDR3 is TGCGCCAGCAGCCCGCACAGGGCCGCGGGCTTACCCACCTCACCCCTCCACTTT. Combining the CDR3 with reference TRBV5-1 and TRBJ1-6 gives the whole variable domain KAGVTQTPRYLIKTRGQQVTLSCSPISGHRSVSWYQQTPGQGLQFLFEYFSETQRNKGNFPGRFSGRQFSNSRSEMNVSTLELGDSALYLCASSPHRAAGLPTSPLHFGNGTRLTVT.

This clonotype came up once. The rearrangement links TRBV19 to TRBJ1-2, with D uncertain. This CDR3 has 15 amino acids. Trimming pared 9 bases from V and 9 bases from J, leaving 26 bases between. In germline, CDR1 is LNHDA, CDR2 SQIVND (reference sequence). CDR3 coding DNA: TGTGCCAGCATAGAACCAGGTGGGCCTCGGAGGCGCTACACCTTC. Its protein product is CASIEPGGPRRRYTF.